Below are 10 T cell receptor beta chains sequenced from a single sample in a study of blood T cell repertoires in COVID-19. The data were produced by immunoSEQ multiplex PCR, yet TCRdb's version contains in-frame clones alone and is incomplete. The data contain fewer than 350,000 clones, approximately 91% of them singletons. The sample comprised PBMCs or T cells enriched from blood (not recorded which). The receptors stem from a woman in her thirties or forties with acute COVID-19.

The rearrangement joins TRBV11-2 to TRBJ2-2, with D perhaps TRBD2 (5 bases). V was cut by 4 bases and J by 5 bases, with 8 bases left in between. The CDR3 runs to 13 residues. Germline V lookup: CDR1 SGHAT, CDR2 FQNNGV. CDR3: CASSYTGTGELFF. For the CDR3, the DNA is TGTGCCAGCAGCTACACGGGGACCGGGGAGCTGTTTTTT.

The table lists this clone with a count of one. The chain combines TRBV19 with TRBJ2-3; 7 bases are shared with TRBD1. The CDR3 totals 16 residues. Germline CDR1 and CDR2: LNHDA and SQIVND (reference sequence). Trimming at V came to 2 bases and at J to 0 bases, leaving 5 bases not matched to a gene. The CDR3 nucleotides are TGTGCCAGTAGTATACTAGGGGGCGGGAGCACAGATACGCAGTATTTT. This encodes CASSILGGGSTDTQYF.

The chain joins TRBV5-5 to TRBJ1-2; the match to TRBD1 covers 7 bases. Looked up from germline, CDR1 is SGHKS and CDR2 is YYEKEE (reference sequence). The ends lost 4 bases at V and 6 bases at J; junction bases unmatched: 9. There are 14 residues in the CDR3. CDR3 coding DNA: TGTGCCAGCAGCCATAAGACAGGGTATGATGGCTACACCTTC. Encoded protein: CASSHKTGYDGYTF.

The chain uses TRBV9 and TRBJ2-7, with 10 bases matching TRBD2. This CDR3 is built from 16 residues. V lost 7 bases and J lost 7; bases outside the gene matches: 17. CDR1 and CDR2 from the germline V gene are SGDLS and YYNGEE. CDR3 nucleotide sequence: TGTGCCAGCCGCAAAGCTCTCCCGGGACTAGCGATTGAGCAGTACTTC. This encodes CASRKALPGLAIEQYF.

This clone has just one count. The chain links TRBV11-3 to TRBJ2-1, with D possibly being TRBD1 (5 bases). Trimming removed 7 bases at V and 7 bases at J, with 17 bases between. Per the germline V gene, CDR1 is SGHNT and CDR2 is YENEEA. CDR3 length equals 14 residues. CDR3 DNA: TGTGCCAGCACCCCCCCGGCAGGGCGGAATGAGCAGTTCTTC. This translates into CASTPPAGRNEQFF.

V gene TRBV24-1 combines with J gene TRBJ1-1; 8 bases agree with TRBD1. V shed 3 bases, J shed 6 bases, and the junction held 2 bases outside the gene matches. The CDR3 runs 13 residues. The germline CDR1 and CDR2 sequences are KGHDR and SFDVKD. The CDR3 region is CATSDADRAEAFF. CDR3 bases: TGTGCCACCAGTGATGCGGACAGGGCTGAAGCTTTCTTT.

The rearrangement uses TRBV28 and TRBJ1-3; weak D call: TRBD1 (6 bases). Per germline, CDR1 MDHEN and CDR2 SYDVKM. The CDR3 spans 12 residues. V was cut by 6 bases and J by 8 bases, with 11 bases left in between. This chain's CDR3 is CASRTGSDTIYF. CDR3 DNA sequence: TGTGCCAGCAGAACAGGGTCGGACACCATATATTTT.

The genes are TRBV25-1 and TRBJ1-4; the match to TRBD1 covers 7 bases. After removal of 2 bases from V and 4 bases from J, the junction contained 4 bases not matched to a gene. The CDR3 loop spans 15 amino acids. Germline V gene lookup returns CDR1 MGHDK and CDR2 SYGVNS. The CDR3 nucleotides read TGTGCCAGCAGTGAAGGACAGGTCTATAATGAAAAACTGTTTTTT. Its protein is CASSEGQVYNEKLFF.

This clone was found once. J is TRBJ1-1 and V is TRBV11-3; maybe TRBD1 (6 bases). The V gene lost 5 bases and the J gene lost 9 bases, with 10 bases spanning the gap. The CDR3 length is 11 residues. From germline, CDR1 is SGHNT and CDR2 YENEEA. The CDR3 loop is CASSRGGKAFF. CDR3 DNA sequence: TGTGCCAGCAGCCGAGGGGGTAAAGCTTTCTTT.

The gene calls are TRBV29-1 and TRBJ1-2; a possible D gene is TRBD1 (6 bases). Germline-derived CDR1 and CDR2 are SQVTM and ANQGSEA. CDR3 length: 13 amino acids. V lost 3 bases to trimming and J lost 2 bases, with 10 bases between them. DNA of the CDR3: TGCAGCGTTGACCCTACAGGGAACTATGGCTACACCTTC. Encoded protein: CSVDPTGNYGYTF. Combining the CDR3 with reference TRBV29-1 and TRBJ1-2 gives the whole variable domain SAVISQKPSRDICQRGTSLTIQCQVDSQVTMMFWYRQQPGQSLTLIATANQGSEATYESGFVIDKFPISRPNLTFSTLTVSNMSPEDSSIYLCSVDPTGNYGYTFGSGTRLTVV.